The entry below gives a single TCR beta chain sequence along with its context. This entry comes from a study of OX40 agonist ivuxolimab in advanced cancers. Sequenced by immunoSEQ multiplex PCR; TCRdb stores in-frame clones only, minus some. The sample yields 15,000 to 25,000 clones, around two thirds seen once. Losses at the gene ends were 2 bases for V and 0 bases for J; bases not matched to a gene: 5. There are 19 residues in the CDR3. From germline, CDR1 is MDHEN and CDR2 SYDVKM. The source of this sequence is an adult with an advanced solid tumor such as melanoma, head and neck, liver or kidney cancer. V usage is TRBV28 and J usage is TRBJ2-3, with 16 bases identical to TRBD2. Specimen: CD4+ or CD8+ T cells sorted from blood, collected in a trial of the OX40 agonist ivuxolimab. The CDR3 here is CASSLGGGLAGGSTDTQYF. The DNA of the CDR3 is TGTGCCAGCAGTTTAGGGGGGGGACTAGCGGGAGGGAGCACAGATACGCAGTATTTT.